This T cell receptor beta chain was recorded in a study of blood T cell repertoires in COVID-19 (dated by TCRdb to the early 2020s). Looking at the study overall: Collaborator samples came from the United States, Italy and Spain and covered acute and convalescent phases of COVID-19. The material from the prospective study consisted of cDNA or gDNA derived from T cells, B-cell-depleted T cells, or PBMCs. The dataset comprised deeply sampled blood TCRbeta repertoires from subjects exposed to, actively infected with, or recovered from COVID-19. The repertoires were released in a freely available public database meant as a resource for research on the immune response to SARS-CoV-2. The samples were drawn from the first 160 participants of the ongoing ImmuneRACE study and from 950 to 1,500 subjects provided by 6 global collaborators. A de-identified subject ID, COVID-19 status, age in years and sex were almost always included in the sample metadata. HLA class I and class II types, where available, came from metadata supplied by the sample provider rather than from assay-based typing.

The CDR3 starts with the cysteine, ends with the phenylalanine, and has 15 residues. The CDR3 DNA has 45 bases and is translated from base 1. Trimming takes 6 bases off V and 2 bases off J; junction bases not matched to a gene: 9. The germline V gene (reference sequence) gives CDR1 as MNHNY and CDR2 as SVGAGI. One collaborating source in Seattle enrolled patients while the patients were actively infected and followed the patients over time throughout the course of disease. Each collaborating institution followed its own protocols to collect whole blood in K2EDTA tubes. Collaborator samples were shipped for TCRbeta analysis as frozen whole blood, isolated PBMCs, or DNA extracted from either sample type. Details on this clone: The antigen this receptor binds is unknown. Base qualities are not at hand, and no much larger clone is one base apart.

On the study overall, not on this receptor specifically: How much clinical and demographic metadata was included differed by source and by participant, and the metadata was provided uncurated.

The immunoSEQ Assay, a bias-controlled multiplex PCR, was used to amplify TCRbeta CDR3 regions from genomic DNA. In the paper's pipeline: The number of nucleated cells in each sample was estimated from the amplification of reference gene primers within the assay. To quantify the absolute abundance of each unique TCRbeta CDR3 rearrangement, sequence reads were collapsed and filtered. For each sample, productive Simpson clonality was calculated by taking the square root of Simpson's diversity index across productive rearrangements. The clones in this table, taken by TCRdb from immuneACCESS, are in-frame only. Not every clone is retained; where verified, under half of the shortfall comes from an unresolved V gene, and the cause of the rest is unknown. Clone size and V and J calls were adopted from that table, with D and trimming inferred from the DNA. For this sample there are some 230,000 clones; 70% to 90% appear just once. The top ten constitute more than 8.5% of the sample.

The sequence derives from a woman aged 45-65 years with COVID-19, enrolled during active disease. The rearranged segments are TRBV6-6 and TRBJ1-1, with TRBD1 identical over 7 junction bases. The sequencing input was peripheral blood. The DNA is as follows: TGTGCCAGCAGGCCCTTAGGGGGCCAAAACACTGAAGCTTTCTTT. Translation gives CASRPLGGQNTEAFF.